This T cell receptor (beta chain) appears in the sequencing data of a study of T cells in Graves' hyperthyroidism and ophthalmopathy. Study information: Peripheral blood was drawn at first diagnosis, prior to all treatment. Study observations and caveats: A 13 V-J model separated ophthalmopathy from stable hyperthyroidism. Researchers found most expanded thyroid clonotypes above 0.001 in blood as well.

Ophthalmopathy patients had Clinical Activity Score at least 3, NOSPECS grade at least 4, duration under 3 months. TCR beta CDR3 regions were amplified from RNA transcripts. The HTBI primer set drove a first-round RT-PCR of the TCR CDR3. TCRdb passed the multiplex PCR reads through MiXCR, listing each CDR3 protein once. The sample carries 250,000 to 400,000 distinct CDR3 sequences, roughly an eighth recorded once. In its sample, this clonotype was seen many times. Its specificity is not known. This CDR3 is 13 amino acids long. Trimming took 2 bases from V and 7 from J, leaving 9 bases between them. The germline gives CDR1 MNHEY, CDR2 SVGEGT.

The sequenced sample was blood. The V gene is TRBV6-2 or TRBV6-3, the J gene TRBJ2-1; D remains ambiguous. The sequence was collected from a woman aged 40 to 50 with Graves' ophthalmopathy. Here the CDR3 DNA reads TGTGCCAGCAGTTACGGGGTGATTAATGAGCAGTTCTTC. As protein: CASSYGVINEQFF.